This is a list of T cell receptor beta chains from one sample in a study of CD8+CD57+ T cells in acquired aplastic anemia. TCRdb reprocessed the reads with MiXCR, giving one entry per CDR3 protein. The sample yields 62,000 or so distinct CDR3 sequences, roughly 50% seen once. Specimen: sorted CD4+, CD8+, or CD8+CD57+ T cells (not recorded which) from PBMCs. These receptors were collected from a human donor in good health, serving as a control. Both conserved end residues are part of each CDR3. D genes are given only for firm matches. A clone size is listed for some rows: how often the clone was seen (once, few, many), or a class if it is expanded.

many	TRBV2	NA	TRBJ1-2	TGTGCCAGCAGTGAAGGGCCGAGGCTCGAGAATGGCTACACCTTC	CASSEGPRLENGYTF
NA	TRBV19	NA	TRBJ1-5	TGTGCCAGTAGCCAGGGCATCGGCAATCAGCCCCAGCATTTT	CASSQGIGNQPQHF
many	TRBV12-5	NA	TRBJ1-2	TGTGCTAGTGGTTTGCCTCCGCCCAATGGACCCTATGGCTACACCTTC	CASGLPPPNGPYGYTF
NA	TRBV20-1	NA	TRBJ2-5	TGCAGTGCTAGCGGGCGTCCCAATCTAGAGACCCAGTACTTC	CSASGRPNLETQYF
few	TRBV29-1	TRBD1	TRBJ2-7	TGCAGCGTCGAGGACAGGGAGGACTACGAGCAGTACTTC	CSVEDREDYEQYF
many	TRBV7-4	NA	TRBJ2-7	TGTGCCAGCAGCTCGTGTCCCTACGAGCAGTACTTC	CASSSCPYEQYF
NA	TRBV20-1	TRBD2	TRBJ2-1	TGCAGTGCGTCCCCGACTAGCGGGATATCCAATGAGCAGTTCTTC	CSASPTSGISNEQFF
many	TRBV10-3	NA	TRBJ1-5	TGTGCCATCAGTGAGTCCGCGACAGCAAATTCCCCCGAGCATTTT	CAISESATANSPEHF
once	TRBV14	NA	TRBJ1-2	TGTGCCAGCAGCCACAGCCGGGGCAGGACAGCTAACTATGGCTACACCTTC	CASSHSRGRTANYGYTF
many	TRBV3-1	NA	TRBJ2-7	TGTGCCAGCAGCCATGGGGCCTACGAGCAGTACTTC	CASSHGAYEQYF
NA	TRBV15	TRBD1	TRBJ2-5	TGTGCCACCAGCAGCGGGGTGTCAGGGGGTAAAGAGACCCAGTACTTC	CATSSGVSGGKETQYF
NA	TRBV10-2	NA	TRBJ1-2	TGCGCCAGCAGTGATGTCGGTGGAGGCTACACCTTC	CASSDVGGGYTF
NA	TRBV11-2	TRBD1	TRBJ2-1	TGTGCCAGCAGCGACCCCTGGCAGGGGGCTTCCCACAATGAGCAGTTCTTC	CASSDPWQGASHNEQFF
many	TRBV4-1	NA	TRBJ1-3	TGCGCCAGCAGCCAAGGGGGGGGCTCTGGAAACACCATATATTTT	CASSQGGGSGNTIYF
many	TRBV6-1	NA	TRBJ2-7	TGTGCCAGCAGGGCCAGCTCCTACGAGCAGTACTTC	CASRASSYEQYF
NA	TRBV7-4	NA	TRBJ2-3	TGTGCCAGCAGCGCAAGGGGGGGAGACGCAGATACGCAGTATTTT	CASSARGGDADTQYF
NA	TRBV10-3	NA	TRBJ2-3	TGTGCCACGAGGGGCAGTACTAGCACAGATACGCAGTATTTT	CATRGSTSTDTQYF
NA	TRBV7-2	NA	TRBJ2-7	TGTGCCGCAGGGGCCCTATCCTACGAGCAGTACTTC	CAAGALSYEQYF
NA	TRBV5-1	NA	TRBJ2-7	TGCGCCAGCAGCTTGGATGCAGGGCCCTACGAGCAGTACTTC	CASSLDAGPYEQYF
NA	TRBV11-2	TRBD1	TRBJ1-2	TGTGCCAGCAGCTTAGGGACAGGAATAGGGACCCTCCCCAACTATGGCTACACCTTC	CASSLGTGIGTLPNYGYTF
NA	TRBV10-3	TRBD1	TRBJ2-7	TGTGCCATCAGTCTCGGGACAGCGAAGACCTACGAGCAGTACTTC	CAISLGTAKTYEQYF